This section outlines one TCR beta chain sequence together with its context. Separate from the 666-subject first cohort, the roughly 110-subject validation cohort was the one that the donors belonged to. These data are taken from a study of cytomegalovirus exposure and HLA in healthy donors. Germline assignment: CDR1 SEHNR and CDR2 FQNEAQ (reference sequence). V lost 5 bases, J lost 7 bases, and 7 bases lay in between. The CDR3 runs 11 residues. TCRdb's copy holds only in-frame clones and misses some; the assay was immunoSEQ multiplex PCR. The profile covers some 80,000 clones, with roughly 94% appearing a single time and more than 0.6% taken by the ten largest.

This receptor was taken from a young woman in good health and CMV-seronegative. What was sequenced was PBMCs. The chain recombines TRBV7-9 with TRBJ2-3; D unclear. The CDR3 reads CASSPSYTQYF. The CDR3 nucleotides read TGTGCCAGCAGCCCGAGCTATACGCAGTATTTT.